The T cell receptor beta chain under discussion was sequenced for a study of regulatory T cells in long-lasting Graves disease (dated by TCRdb to the early 2020s). Notes on the research overall: Persistent Graves' disease meant more than 5 years of antithyroid drug treatment with TSH receptor autoantibodies that stayed positive. In the clinical cohort, patients with persistent Graves' disease had used antithyroid drugs for an average of about 9.3 years. Persistent Graves' disease patients were compared with newly diagnosed Graves' disease patients by peripheral blood TCR sequencing and RNA sequencing. A total of 35 or so samples were covered by TCR sequencing, comprising some 13 persistent and roughly 20 newly diagnosed Graves' disease patients. The study was registered as a clinical trial and conducted in China. Here is what the overall study found, with its caveats: The authors noted that the small sample size was a limitation that may lower accuracy. Lower TCR Shannon entropy and fewer highly expanded clones were observed in persistent Graves' disease patients than in newly diagnosed patients, which suggested clonal expansion. Persistent disease showed preferential use of TRBV28, TRBJ1-2 and TRBJ2-5, whereas newly diagnosed disease favored TRBV20-1 and TRBJ2-1. Persistent patients shared more public clonotypes among themselves (around 2,800) than newly diagnosed patients did (approximately 900). Only peripheral blood was studied, because thyroid tissue, the primary lesion, was inaccessible. Only the TCR beta chain was sequenced and analyzed.

The time point tag for this specimen amounts to: persistent/refractory GD, antithyroid drugs over 5 years with positive TRAb. RNA was extracted from PBMCs in TRIzol for both TCR sequencing and RNA sequencing. The diagnosis of Graves' disease was made according to American Thyroid Association guidelines. Patients were recruited from an endocrinology department in Xi'an, China. Each patient gave around 9 milliliters of peripheral blood, collected in an EDTA anticoagulant tube. Ficoll Paque Plus density gradient separation was used to isolate PBMCs, and no additional T cell sorting was done. An Agilent 2100 Bioanalyzer and agarose gel were used to check RNA quality, while a NanoDrop 2000 measured RNA concentration. Trimming removed 0 bases from V and 8 bases from J, leaving 13 bases between the germline ends. CDR1 and CDR2 are drawn from the germline V gene (reference sequence): LGHDT, YNNKEL. From its cysteine to its phenylalanine, the CDR3 spans 14 amino acids. Of all the DNA, just the CDR3 is kept, 42 bases in frame from base 1.

Library preparation employed multiplex PCR. Sequencer: Illumina HiSeq 4000. iRepertoire HTBI primers and Arm-PCR amplification of CDR3 regions were used to construct TCR beta libraries. Before sequencing, the PCR products underwent gel purification. In the source study's methods: Across samples, 60 to 75 TRBV and 13 to 15 TRBJ segments were identified and used for gene usage analysis of CDR3 amino acid clonotypes. Filtered high-quality paired reads were merged into contigs using COPE and FqMerger. BLAST was used to align contigs to IMGT TRBV, TRBD and TRBJ reference genes, and CDR3 was defined according to IMGT. Highly expanded clones were defined as clonotypes with a frequency above 0.1%. Repertoire diversity was measured by Shannon entropy, and V-J evenness by the Gini coefficient. Public clonotypes were defined as clonotypes shared by more than one individual. TCRdb itself trimmed the public reads at Q25 with fastp, ran MiXCR and retained productive beta chains. Duplicate CDR3 protein sequences are folded into a single record with the most common DNA and genes. The V and J calls and clone size come from TCRdb's table, not from the authors' own analysis. This sample has about 470,000 distinct CDR3 sequences in its table, and 20% to 25% of those were observed once. The top ten hold roughly 7.7% of the sample.

A few counts support this clonotype. There is no known antigen for this receptor. Base-call qualities are not available, and no considerably larger clone is one nucleotide away. The sequence joins TRBV3-1 to TRBJ1-2, with no confident D gene call. The sample was peripheral blood mononuclear cells (PBMCs), taken when the disease was refractory, from a patient treated with antithyroid drugs. The TCR originated in a female donor with Graves disease. CDR3 sequence: CASSQDPSKAGYTF. The bases read TGTGCCAGCAGCCAAGATCCCTCTAAGGCCGGCTACACCTTC.